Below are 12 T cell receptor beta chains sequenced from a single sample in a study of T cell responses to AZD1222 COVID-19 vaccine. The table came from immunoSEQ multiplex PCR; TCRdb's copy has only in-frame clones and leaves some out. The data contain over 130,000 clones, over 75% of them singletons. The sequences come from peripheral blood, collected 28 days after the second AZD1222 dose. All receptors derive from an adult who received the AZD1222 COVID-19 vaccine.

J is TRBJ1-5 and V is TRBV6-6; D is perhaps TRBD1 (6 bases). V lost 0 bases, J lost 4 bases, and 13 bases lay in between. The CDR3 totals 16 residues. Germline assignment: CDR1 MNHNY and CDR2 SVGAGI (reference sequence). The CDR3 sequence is CASSYSGGGSNQPQHF. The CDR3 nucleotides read TGTGCCAGCAGTTACTCGGGGGGGGGCTCGAATCAGCCCCAGCATTTT.

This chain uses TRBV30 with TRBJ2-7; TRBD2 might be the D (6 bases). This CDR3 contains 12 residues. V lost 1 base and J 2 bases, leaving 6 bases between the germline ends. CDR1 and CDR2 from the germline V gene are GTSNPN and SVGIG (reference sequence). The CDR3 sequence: CAWSGGAYEQYF. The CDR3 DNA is TGTGCCTGGAGTGGGGGGGCCTACGAGCAGTACTTC. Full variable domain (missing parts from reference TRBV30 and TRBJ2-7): SQTIHQWPATLVQPVGSPLSLECTVEGTSNPNLYWYRQAAGRGLQLLFYSVGIGQISSEVPQNLSASRPQDRQFILSSKKLLLSDSGFYLCAWSGGAYEQYFGPGTRLTVT.

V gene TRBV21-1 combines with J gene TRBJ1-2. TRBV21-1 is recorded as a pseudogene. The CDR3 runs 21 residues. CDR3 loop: CASTPGGPADSREGSRGGYTF. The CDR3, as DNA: TGTGCCAGCACCCCAGGAGGACCGGCCGATTCCCGGGAGGGGTCTCGAGGTGGCTACACCTTC.

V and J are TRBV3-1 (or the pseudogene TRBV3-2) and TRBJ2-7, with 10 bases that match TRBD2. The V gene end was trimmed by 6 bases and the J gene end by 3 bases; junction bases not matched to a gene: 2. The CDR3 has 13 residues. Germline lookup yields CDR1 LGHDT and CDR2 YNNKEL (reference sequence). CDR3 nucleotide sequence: TGTGCCAGCAGGTCTAGCGGGAGCTACGAGCAGTACTTC. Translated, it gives CASRSSGSYEQYF.

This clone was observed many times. In DNA, the CDR3 is TGTGCCACTGGGTTGGACAGATCCTCTGGAAACACCATATATTTT. Translation gives CATGLDRSSGNTIYF. The chain joins TRBV19 to TRBJ1-3; D is possibly TRBD1 (6 bases). The CDR3 totals 15 residues. Germline values: CDR1 LNHDA, CDR2 SQIVND (reference sequence). V lost 10 bases and J 0 bases, leaving 16 bases between the germline ends.

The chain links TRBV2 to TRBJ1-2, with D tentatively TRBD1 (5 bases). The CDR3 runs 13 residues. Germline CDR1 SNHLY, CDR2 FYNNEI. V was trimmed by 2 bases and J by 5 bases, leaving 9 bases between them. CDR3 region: CASSERGRYGYTF. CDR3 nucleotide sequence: TGTGCCAGCAGTGAACGGGGGAGGTATGGCTACACCTTC.

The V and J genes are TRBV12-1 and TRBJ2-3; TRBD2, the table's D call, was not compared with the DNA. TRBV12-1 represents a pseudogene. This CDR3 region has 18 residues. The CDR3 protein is CASSWFTTGTSRGNTQYF. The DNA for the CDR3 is TGTGCCAGCAGCTGGTTCACCACAGGGACTAGCCGGGGGAATACGCAGTATTTT.

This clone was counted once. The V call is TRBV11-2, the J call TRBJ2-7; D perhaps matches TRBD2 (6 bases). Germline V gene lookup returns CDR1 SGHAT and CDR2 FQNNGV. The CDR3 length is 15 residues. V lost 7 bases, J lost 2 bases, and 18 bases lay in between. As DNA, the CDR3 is TGTGCCAGCACCCCCCAGGGCAGGGAGGCCTACGAGCAGTACTTC. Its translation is CASTPQGREAYEQYF.

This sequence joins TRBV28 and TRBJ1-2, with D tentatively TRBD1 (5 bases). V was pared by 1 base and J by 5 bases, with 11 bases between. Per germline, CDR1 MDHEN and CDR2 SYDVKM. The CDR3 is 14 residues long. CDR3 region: CASSLSPRAYGYTF. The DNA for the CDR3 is TGTGCCAGCAGTTTATCGCCCAGGGCGTATGGCTACACCTTC.

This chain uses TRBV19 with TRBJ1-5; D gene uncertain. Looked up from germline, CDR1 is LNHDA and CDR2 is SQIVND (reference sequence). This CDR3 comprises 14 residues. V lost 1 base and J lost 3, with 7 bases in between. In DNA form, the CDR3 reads TGTGCCAGTAGTATAGGGGCCTCCAATCAGCCCCAGCATTTT. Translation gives CASSIGASNQPQHF. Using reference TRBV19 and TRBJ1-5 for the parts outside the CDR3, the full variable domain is DGGITQSPKYLFRKEGQNVTLSCEQNLNHDAMYWYRQDPGQGLRLIYYSQIVNDFQKGDIAEGYSVSREKKESFPLTVTSAQKNPTAFYLCASSIGASNQPQHFGDGTRLSIL.

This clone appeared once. The CDR3 region is CASETGSPNYGYTF. The CDR3 nucleotides are TGCGCCAGTGAAACGGGATCTCCTAACTATGGCTACACCTTC. The chain links TRBV23-1 to TRBJ1-2; D is undetermined. TRBV23-1 falls under the ORF class, with uncertain function. CDR3 length: 14 amino acids. The ends were cut back, 9 bases at V and 0 bases at J, with 14 bases in the middle.

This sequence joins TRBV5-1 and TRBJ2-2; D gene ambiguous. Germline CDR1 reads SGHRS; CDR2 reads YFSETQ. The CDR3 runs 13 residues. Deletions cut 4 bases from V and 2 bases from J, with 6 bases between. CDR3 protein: CASSEFNTGELFF. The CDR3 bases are TGCGCCAGCAGCGAATTTAACACCGGGGAGCTGTTTTTT.